Detailed here is one T cell receptor beta chain. Its cognate antigen is unknown. Assay used: immunoSEQ multiplex PCR; TCRdb lists only in-frame clones, some missing. The sample holds 68,000 or so clones, 84% seen once. This entry is derived from a study of Tregs in tolerant kidney transplant recipients. Whole-study results and caveats: Tregs expanded with activated donor B cells seemed most donor-specific. Findings come from small patient numbers and require larger validation.

Unstimulated regulatory T cells (CD4+CD25+CD127-), CD4+CD25- non-regulatory cells, CD4 and CD8 cells were FACS-sorted from thawed PBMCs. The CDR3 loop spans 13 amino acids. Trimming left V 0 bases short and J 7 bases short, with 6 bases between. Germline CDR1 SGHAT, CDR2 FQNNGV. The receptor's source is a human donor in good health. The chain employs TRBV11-2 and TRBJ2-2; D is ambiguous. Sequencing used CD4+ T cells from blood. The CDR3 sequence: CASSLEGIGELFF. CDR3 sequence (DNA): TGTGCCAGCAGCTTAGAAGGGATCGGGGAGCTGTTTTTT.